Below are 25 T cell receptor beta chains sequenced from a single sample in a study of T cells expressing NK-cell markers. Reanalyzing the 5' RACE reads, TCRdb keeps one entry per CDR3 protein, without DNA. The listing contains 350,000 to 400,000 distinct CDR3 sequences. The specimen was blood T cells: a sorted CD56 or NKG2C T cell subset, CD4+ or CD8+ T cells, or bulk PBMC T cells (not recorded which). These TCRs come from a woman between 50 and 59 years old in good health.

This sequence joins TRBV28 and TRBJ2-6; the TCRdb D gene call, TRBD2, has no DNA to confirm it. This CDR3 is built from 18 residues. Germline values: CDR1 MDHEN, CDR2 SYDVKM. The CDR3: CASNSPGGGVTGANVLTF.

CDR3 residues: CASSLRALFTDTQYF. The chain is built from TRBV5-1 and TRBJ2-3; checking the TCRdb D call of TRBD2 is not possible without DNA. The CDR3 spans 15 residues. CDR1 and CDR2 from the germline V gene are SGHRS and YFSETQ.

This chain joins TRBV12-3 or TRBV12-4 and TRBJ2-1; the TCRdb call, TRBD1, lacks DNA for checking. The length of the CDR3 is 16 residues. The CDR3 protein is CASSYGGLSRPNEQFF.

The chain combines TRBV4-1 with TRBJ2-2; lacking DNA, the TRBD2 call made by TCRdb goes unchecked. Germline CDR1 is MGHRA and CDR2 is YSYEKL. There are 18 residues in the CDR3. CDR3 residues: CASSQETIGGGLIGELFF.

V gene TRBV20-1 combines with J gene TRBJ2-1; absent DNA, TCRdb's TRBD1 call cannot be checked. The length of the CDR3 is 11 residues. Germline CDR1 and CDR2: DFQATT and SNEGSKA (reference sequence). The CDR3 spells CSARVRGEEFF.

V usage is TRBV5-1 and J usage is TRBJ2-1; absent DNA, TCRdb's TRBD1 call cannot be checked. CDR3 length: 15 amino acids. From germline, CDR1 is SGHRS and CDR2 YFSETQ. The CDR3 sequence is CASSLVRAVDNEQFF. The variable domain in full, with the rest retrieved from reference TRBV5-1 and TRBJ2-1, is KAGVTQTPRYLIKTRGQQVTLSCSPISGHRSVSWYQQTPGQGLQFLFEYFSETQRNKGNFPGRFSGRQFSNSRSEMNVSTLELGDSALYLCASSLVRAVDNEQFFGPGTRLTVL.

The chain couples TRBV24-1 to TRBJ2-2; there is no DNA to check the TCRdb D call of TRBD1. The CDR3 sequence is 17 residues long. Germline CDR1 is KGHDR and CDR2 is SFDVKD. Here the CDR3 reads CATSALPGQGESGELFF.

The chain has TRBV5-1 and TRBJ2-1; TCRdb's D gene call, TRBD2, goes unchecked for lack of DNA. The germline V gene encodes CDR1 SGHRS and CDR2 YFSETQ. CDR3 length: 17 amino acids. CDR3 residues: CASSTLGGRASYNEQFF.

The gene calls are TRBV6-6 and TRBJ2-1; TCRdb picks TRBD1, but there is no DNA to check that call. CDR3 length: 11 residues. Germline CDR1 reads MNHNY; CDR2 reads SVGAGI (reference sequence). CDR3 sequence reads: CASQGAGEQFF.

The chain links TRBV4-1 to TRBJ2-3; TCRdb names TRBD2, which stays unverified in the absence of DNA. The CDR3 covers 18 residues. Germline-derived CDR1 and CDR2 are MGHRA and YSYEKL. The CDR3 sequence: CASSQEGGASGSSDTQYF.

The chain employs TRBV10-3 and TRBJ2-1; TCRdb gives TRBD2 as the D gene, but with no DNA this cannot be confirmed. Germline loops: CDR1 ENHRY, CDR2 SYGVKD. The CDR3 is 15 amino acids. This chain's CDR3 is CAIRGIAGPKSEQFF.

The chain links TRBV28 to TRBJ2-2. The CDR3 contains 13 residues. CDR1 is MDHEN, CDR2 SYDVKM, per germline. CDR3 residues: CASRGSYTGELFF.

This chain joins TRBV12-5 and TRBJ2-1; the TRBD2 assignment by TCRdb is unverifiable without DNA. This CDR3 is 17 amino acids long. Germline V gives CDR1 LGHNT, CDR2 FRNRAP. CDR3: CASGLVLGGSGYNEQFF.

This rearrangement joins TRBV12-3 or TRBV12-4 to TRBJ2-1; TCRdb's assignment of TRBD2 cannot be checked, as there is no DNA. The CDR3 is 16 amino acids. CDR3 sequence: CASEWEAEGRRNEQFF.

This chain links TRBV3-1 with TRBJ2-3. The CDR3 runs to 14 residues. Germline CDR1 and CDR2: LGHDT and YNNKEL (reference sequence). CDR3 sequence: CASSQDAASDTQYF.

The chain uses TRBV5-1 and TRBJ1-2. This CDR3 is 12 amino acids long. CDR1 is SGHRS, CDR2 YFSETQ, per germline. The CDR3 loop is CASKAAGAGYTF.

The chain couples TRBV20-1 to TRBJ2-1; TCRdb's D gene call, TRBD1, goes unchecked for lack of DNA. The CDR3 length is 14 residues. Germline loops: CDR1 DFQATT, CDR2 SNEGSKA (reference sequence). This chain's CDR3 is CSAVKGQGAGEQFF.

The chain recombines TRBV7-3 with TRBJ2-3; checking the TCRdb D call of TRBD2 is not possible without DNA. Germline values: CDR1 SGHTA, CDR2 FQGTGA. The CDR3 covers 17 residues. The CDR3 spells CASSPQGASGMADTQYF.

The J gene is TRBJ2-3, the V gene TRBV6-1; TCRdb designates TRBD2, a call that cannot be tested without DNA. The CDR3 sequence is 16 residues long. Germline V gene lookup returns CDR1 MNHNS and CDR2 SASEGT. The CDR3 sequence: CASSDWSGKGTDTQYF.

This chain uses TRBV25-1 with TRBJ2-2; lacking DNA, the TRBD1 call made by TCRdb goes unchecked. This CDR3 has 16 residues. Germline CDR1 MGHDK, CDR2 SYGVNS. CDR3 residues: CASSEYIGGNAGELFF.

The rearrangement links TRBV12-3 or TRBV12-4 to TRBJ1-5; the D call of TRBD1 rests on TCRdb alone, since no DNA is present to check it. The CDR3 has 15 amino acids. CDR3 region: CASSLSDRPGQPQHF.

V and J are TRBV6-5 and TRBJ2-7; lacking DNA, the TRBD2 call made by TCRdb goes unchecked. CDR1 and CDR2 (germline): MNHEY, SVGAGI. CDR3 length equals 15 residues. This chain's CDR3 is CASSYRLAGAYEQYF.

This chain links TRBV5-1 with TRBJ1-6; absent DNA, TCRdb's TRBD1 call cannot be checked. Germline V CDR1 and CDR2: SGHRS, YFSETQ. This CDR3 spans 14 amino acids. CDR3 protein: CASSGDRFNSPLHF.

The CDR3 sequence is CASSLTGVLGQYF. The V gene is TRBV27, the J gene TRBJ2-7; without DNA, the TCRdb call of TRBD1 cannot be checked. Germline CDR1 reads MNHEY; CDR2 reads SMNVEV (reference sequence). This CDR3 has 13 amino acids.

The gene calls are TRBV23-1 and TRBJ2-1; there is no DNA to check the TCRdb D call of TRBD2. TRBV23-1 is flagged as an ORF with uncertain function. CDR3 length equals 13 residues. The CDR3 reads CASSHCPRNEQFF.